Sequencing of this T cell receptor beta chain was carried out in a study of blood T cells in healthy people across ages. Whole-study findings and limits: Because sorting was not performed, PBMCs prevented conclusive naive versus antigen-experienced comparison.

Per the germline V gene, CDR1 is MNHNY and CDR2 is SVGAGI (reference sequence). The CDR3 contains 14 residues. This clonotype appeared a few times. What it binds is not known. The second PCR ran about 6 to 12 cycles with a sample-barcoded 5' primer and J-beta primers. Per-sample output comprised a minimum of 3 million paired-end reads containing CDR3. Via MiXCR, TCRdb re-called the 5' RACE reads, giving one row per CDR3 protein. The data contain around 620,000 distinct CDR3 sequences, approximately 27% of them singletons. In terms of origin and age, donors were healthy Caucasian individuals from Russia aged roughly 6 to 100.

This receptor was taken from a woman in her seventies in good health. The chain combines TRBV6-6 with TRBJ2-5; D call uncertain. The end of the DNA fits TRBJ2-7 better, so the J call may be wrong. Sequencing was done on a sample of blood. CDR3 sequence (DNA): TGTGCCAGCAGTCGTACCGGACCCAACTACGAGCAGTACTTC. Translation: CASSRTGPNYEQYF.